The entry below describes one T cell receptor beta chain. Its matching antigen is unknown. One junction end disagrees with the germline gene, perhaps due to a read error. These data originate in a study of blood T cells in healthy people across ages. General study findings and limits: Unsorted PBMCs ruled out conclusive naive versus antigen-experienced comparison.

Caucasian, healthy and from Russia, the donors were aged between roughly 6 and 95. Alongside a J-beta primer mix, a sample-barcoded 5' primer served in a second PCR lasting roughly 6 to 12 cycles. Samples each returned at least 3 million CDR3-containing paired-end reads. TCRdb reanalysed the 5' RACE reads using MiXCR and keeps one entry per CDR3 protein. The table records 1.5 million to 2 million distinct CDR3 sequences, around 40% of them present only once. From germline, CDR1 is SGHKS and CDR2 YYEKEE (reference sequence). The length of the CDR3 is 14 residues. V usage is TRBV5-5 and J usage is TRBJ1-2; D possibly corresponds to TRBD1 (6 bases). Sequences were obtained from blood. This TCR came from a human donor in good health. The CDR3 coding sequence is TGTGCCAGCAGCTCGGATACAGGGTACTATGGCTGCACCTTC. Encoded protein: CASSSDTGYYGCTF.